A single sample gave rise to the 27 T cell receptor beta chains below, sequenced in a study of a mutant IDH1 vaccine in newly diagnosed glioma. Repertoires were generated with immunoSEQ multiplex PCR, while TCRdb's copy carries only in-frame clones and drops some. The table lists 50,000 or so clones, over 75% of them singletons. The antigens these receptors bind are not known. Sample time point: week 11, during vaccination. Vaccine doses each comprised 300 ug of mutant IDH1 20-mer peptide, with topical imiquimod. Sequencing was performed on PBMCs, taken from a glioma patient whose treatment included an IDH1 peptide vaccine. The receptors derive from a man aged 45 to 65 with glioma.

This clone was seen only once. The chain recombines TRBV13 with TRBJ2-2; D is perhaps TRBD2 (6 bases). In germline, CDR1 is PRHDT, CDR2 FYEKMQ (reference sequence). The CDR3 consists of 13 residues. V lost 5 bases and J 7 bases, leaving 11 bases between the germline ends. The CDR3 spells CASSPEGSGELFF. Written as DNA, the CDR3 is TGTGCCAGCAGCCCGGAGGGGAGCGGGGAGCTGTTTTTT.

The chain has TRBV18 and TRBJ2-1, with 9 positions matching TRBD1. This CDR3 is built from 16 residues. Germline CDR1 reads KGHSH; CDR2 reads LQKENI. V dropped 3 bases and J dropped 3; count of bases not matched to a gene: 6. The CDR3 protein is CASSPTGGAYYNEQFF. CDR3 coding DNA: TGTGCCAGCTCACCCACAGGGGGCGCTTACTACAATGAGCAGTTCTTC.

This clone was observed a single time. The chain is built from TRBV4-1 and TRBJ1-6; D ambiguous. The germline V and J ends were trimmed by 0 bases and 9 bases, with 27 bases remaining between them. CDR3 length: 20 amino acids. The V gene's germline CDR1 is MGHRA and CDR2 YSYEKL. The CDR3 protein is CASSQDNSPLYGRIRSPLHF. The DNA of the CDR3 is TGCGCCAGCAGCCAAGACAACAGTCCCTTGTACGGGCGAATTCGTTCACCCCTCCACTTT.

This clone was found a few times. J is TRBJ2-5 and V is TRBV21-1; the DNA was not used to check the table's D call, TRBD2. TRBV21-1 is designated a pseudogene. CDR3 length equals 17 residues. CDR3 in amino acids: CASSKVLPGGYQETQYF. CDR3 bases: TGTGCCAGCAGCAAAGTACTGCCGGGGGGGTACCAAGAGACCCAGTACTTC.

The V and J genes are TRBV9 and TRBJ2-3; TRBD2 might be the D (6 bases). Germline values: CDR1 SGDLS, CDR2 YYNGEE. V lost 1 base, J lost 4 bases, and 16 bases lay in between. This CDR3 contains 16 residues. The CDR3 region has the DNA TGTGCCAGCAGCGTAAGAACGGGAGAGTTTCCAGATACGCAGTATTTT. Its protein product is CASSVRTGEFPDTQYF.

V usage is TRBV18 and J usage is TRBJ1-4; 10 bases align to TRBD1. CDR1 and CDR2 (germline): KGHSH, LQKENI. The CDR3 has 16 residues. J gave up 8 bases and V 3 bases, and 9 bases lay outside the gene matches. CDR3 loop: CASSPRRTGGDEKLFF. The CDR3 DNA reads TGTGCCAGCTCACCCCGTAGGACAGGGGGTGACGAAAAACTGTTTTTT.

The gene calls are TRBV10-2 and TRBJ2-7; TRBD2 agrees at 8 bases. Germline CDR1 reads WSHSY; CDR2 reads SAAADI. The J segment lost 3 bases and the V segment lost 7 bases, leaving 8 bases of the junction unmatched. This CDR3 has 14 residues. This chain's CDR3 is CASTPGGGNYEQYF. The CDR3 DNA reads TGCGCCAGCACCCCCGGGGGGGGCAACTACGAGCAGTACTTC.

This rearrangement joins TRBV7-2 to TRBJ2-3; 7 bases are shared with TRBD2. The V and J ends lost 2 bases and 4 bases, in that order; junction bases with no gene match: 9. The CDR3 is made up of 16 amino acids. The germline V gene encodes CDR1 SGHTA and CDR2 FQGNSA. The CDR3 sequence is CASSLQSSGGSDTQYF. The CDR3 nucleotides are TGTGCCAGCAGCTTACAATCTAGCGGTGGTTCAGATACGCAGTATTTT.

This chain connects TRBV9 to TRBJ2-5, with 11 nucleotides matching TRBD2. V shed 2 bases and J 2 bases; nucleotides not matched to a gene: 2. The germline gives CDR1 SGDLS, CDR2 YYNGEE. CDR3 size: 15 residues. The CDR3 loop reads CASSVVAGGQETQYF. The CDR3 bases are TGTGCCAGCAGCGTCGTAGCGGGAGGGCAAGAGACCCAGTACTTC. Looking up the rest from reference TRBV9 and TRBJ2-5 gives the full variable domain: DSGVTQTPKHLITATGQRVTLRCSPRSGDLSVYWYQQSLDQGLQFLIQYYNGEERAKGNILERFSAQQFPDLHSELNLSSLELGDSALYFCASSVVAGGQETQYFGPGTRLLVL.

The J gene is TRBJ1-5, the V gene TRBV6-1, with D maybe TRBD1 (5 bases). CDR1 is MNHNS, CDR2 SASEGT, per germline. The CDR3 runs to 16 residues. V lost 0 bases to trimming and J lost 0 bases, with 9 bases between them. The CDR3 coding sequence is TGTGCCAGCAGTGAAGCGCGCAGGGATAGCAATCAGCCCCAGCATTTT. It specifies CASSEARRDSNQPQHF.

The chain employs TRBV10-3 and TRBJ2-1, with D possibly TRBD2 on 5 matching bases. Trimming pared 0 bases from V and 7 bases from J, leaving 19 bases between. This CDR3 spans 17 amino acids. CDR1 and CDR2 from the germline V gene are ENHRY and SYGVKD. The CDR3 region has the DNA TGTGCCATCAGTGAGTCGTTCTCCGGGTCCGGGGATAATGAGCAGTTCTTC. It is translated as CAISESFSGSGDNEQFF.

The chain uses TRBV7-9 and TRBJ2-7; 10 nucleotides align to TRBD2. The V segment lost 5 bases and the J segment 3 bases; nucleotides outside the gene matches: 7. The CDR3 has 15 residues. Germline V lookup: CDR1 SEHNR, CDR2 FQNEAQ (reference sequence). In DNA form, the CDR3 reads TGTGCCAGCAGCCAGAGCGGGAGGGGCAGCTACGAGCAGTACTTC. Amino acids: CASSQSGRGSYEQYF.

V is TRBV21-1 and J is TRBJ1-5. TRBV21-1 is annotated as a pseudogene. The CDR3 loop spans 12 amino acids. CDR3 bases: TGTGCCAGCAGCAAAGCGCTTCAGCCCCAGCATTTT. It yields the protein CASSKALQPQHF.

The V call is TRBV19, the J call TRBJ2-2, with 10 bases lining up with TRBD2. From germline, CDR1 is LNHDA and CDR2 SQIVND (reference sequence). The CDR3 consists of 15 residues. The V gene end was trimmed by 4 bases and the J gene end by 4 bases; junction bases not matched to a gene: 3. The CDR3 reads CASSTRTSGTGELFF. CDR3 nucleotides: TGTGCCAGTAGTACGCGGACTAGCGGCACCGGGGAGCTGTTTTTT.

The rearrangement uses TRBV7-3 and TRBJ2-3; D unclear. This CDR3 region has 15 residues. Trimming shortened V by 1 base and J by 6 bases, and 14 bases separated the two germline ends. Germline values: CDR1 SGHTA, CDR2 FQGTGA. The CDR3 bases are TGTGCCAGCAGCTTAAACGGGTTACGGCCGGATACGCAGTATTTT. It yields the protein CASSLNGLRPDTQYF.

The V gene is TRBV10-1, the J gene TRBJ2-7; 8 positions agree with TRBD2. The CDR3 totals 16 residues. The junction had 14 bases not matched to a gene; V was cut back by 3 bases and J by 7 bases. Germline V gene data show CDR1 as WNHNN and CDR2 as SYGVQD (reference sequence). CDR3 bases: TGCGCCAGCAGTGAAAAGGCGGGGGGCCCGGTGGGGGAGCAGTACTTC. Its translation: CASSEKAGGPVGEQYF.

This clone was recorded only once. The V and J genes are TRBV20-1 and TRBJ1-1; D is ambiguous. Germline CDR1 is DFQATT and CDR2 is SNEGSKA (reference sequence). CDR3 length equals 11 residues. V was trimmed by 3 bases and J by 10 bases, leaving 12 bases between them. This CDR3 is CSARFPVGAFF. CDR3 nucleotides: TGCAGTGCTAGGTTTCCGGTGGGAGCTTTCTTT.

The chain has TRBV6-6 and TRBJ2-7; D not certain. This CDR3 comprises 12 residues. V lost 1 base and J 5 bases, leaving 6 bases between the germline ends. Germline-derived CDR1 and CDR2 are MNHNY and SVGAGI (reference sequence). CDR3 DNA sequence: TGTGCCAGCAGTTACTTAATCAACGAGCAGTACTTC. This gives the protein CASSYLINEQYF.

The rearrangement links TRBV30 to TRBJ1-5; D not resolved. CDR1 is GTSNPN, CDR2 SVGIG, per germline (reference sequence). V was trimmed by 0 bases and J by 5 bases, leaving 11 bases between them. The CDR3 loop spans 14 amino acids. CDR3 bases: TGTGCCTGGAGTGTACTAACAGCAGATCAGCCCCAGCATTTT. Translated: CAWSVLTADQPQHF.

This clone has a single count. The V and J genes are TRBV29-1 and TRBJ2-2, with unresolved D. The germline V gene has CDR1 SQVTM and CDR2 ANQGSEA. V was cut by 0 bases and J by 0 bases, with 11 bases left in between. CDR3 length equals 16 residues. In nucleotides, the CDR3 is TGCAGCGTTGAAGATTTTATAGCTCCGAACACCGGGGAGCTGTTTTTT. It translates to CSVEDFIAPNTGELFF.

The rearrangement links TRBV28 to TRBJ2-3; TRBD1 matches 9 bases. Germline loops: CDR1 MDHEN, CDR2 SYDVKM. The V gene end was trimmed by 6 bases and the J gene end by 4 bases; junction bases not matched to a gene: 11. The CDR3 totals 16 residues. CDR3 amino acids: CASSSSWGQGADTQYF. The CDR3 DNA reads as TGTGCCAGCAGCTCGAGCTGGGGACAGGGAGCAGATACGCAGTATTTT.

V and J are TRBV6-1 and TRBJ2-3; D possibly corresponds to TRBD2 (5 bases). CDR1 and CDR2 (germline): MNHNS, SASEGT. V was cut by 7 bases and J by 9 bases, with 17 bases left in between. The CDR3 length is 13 residues. The CDR3 DNA sequence: TGTGCCAGCACCCTCCCGACTACCCGAACGCAGTATTTT. Amino acids: CASTLPTTRTQYF.

The chain combines TRBV25-1 with TRBJ2-7; tentative D call: TRBD1 (5 bases). Trimming took off 6 bases at V and 3 bases at J, with 15 bases between the two ends. The CDR3 contains 14 residues. Germline CDR1 MGHDK, CDR2 SYGVNS. CDR3: CASSLDTHGYEQYF. The CDR3 bases are TGTGCCAGCAGCTTGGACACCCATGGCTACGAGCAGTACTTC.

This clone has a single count. V gene TRBV27 combines with J gene TRBJ1-4; 11 nucleotides align to TRBD1. CDR1 is MNHEY and CDR2 is SMNVEV in the germline V gene (reference sequence). This CDR3 is built from 16 residues. V was pared by 6 bases and J by 6 bases, with 9 bases of the junction left unmatched. CDR3 protein: CASSLLPGQGDEKLFF. The CDR3 DNA sequence: TGTGCCAGCAGCCTCTTGCCGGGACAGGGGGATGAAAAACTGTTTTTT.

CDR3 sequence reads: CASSLRGWSYNEQFF. The CDR3 region has the DNA TGTGCCAGCTCCCTTCGGGGTTGGAGCTACAATGAGCAGTTCTTC. V usage is TRBV18 and J usage is TRBJ2-1, with D perhaps matching TRBD2 (5 bases). V was pared by 6 bases and J by 3 bases, with 15 bases between. The CDR3 is 15 residues long. CDR1 KGHSH and CDR2 LQKENI come from the germline V gene.

The chain couples TRBV28 to TRBJ1-5, with TRBD1 matching 8 bases. J lost 0 bases, V lost 3 bases, and 7 bases had no gene match. Germline V gene sequence: CDR1 MDHEN, CDR2 SYDVKM. The CDR3 runs to 17 residues. The CDR3 sequence is CASSLFPGQASNQPQHF. The CDR3 DNA is TGTGCCAGCAGTTTGTTCCCGGGACAGGCTAGCAATCAGCCCCAGCATTTT.

The CDR3 loop reads CASSPRQGPTGELFF. The CDR3, as DNA: TGTGCCAGCAGCCCCCGACAGGGACCCACCGGGGAGCTGTTTTTT. The chain is built from TRBV5-5 and TRBJ2-2; 7 positions agree with TRBD1. Per the germline V gene, CDR1 is SGHKS and CDR2 is YYEKEE (reference sequence). The junction had 7 bases not matched to a gene; V was cut back by 4 bases and J by 4 bases. The CDR3 spans 15 residues.